There are a few counts of the clone carrying this T cell receptor (beta chain). The sample originates from a study of response to subunit inactivated influenza vaccine. Germline assignment: CDR1 SGHVS and CDR2 FQNEAQ. There are 13 residues in the CDR3. V was cut by 5 bases and J by 10 bases, with 15 bases left in between. One entry per CDR3 protein, called by TCRdb with MiXCR from the RT-PCR reads. The sample has approximately 500,000 distinct CDR3 sequences; 10% to 15% are singletons. The rearrangement uses TRBV7-8 and TRBJ2-1; perhaps TRBD2 as D (5 bases). This material consisted of PBMCs from blood, taken 45 days after vaccination. The source of this sequence is a middle-aged man who received an inactivated influenza vaccine. The DNA for the CDR3 is TGTGCCAGCAGCCTCCGGGTCCGGAGGGAGCAGTTCTTC. Translated, it gives CASSLRVRREQFF. The full variable domain, completed using reference TRBV7-8 and TRBJ2-1, is GAGVSQSPRYKVAKRGQDVALRCDPISGHVSLFWYQQALGQGPEFLTYFQNEAQLDKSGLPSDRFFAERPEGSVSTLKIQRTQQEDSAVYLCASSLRVRREQFFGPGTRLTVL.